Listed here are 19 T cell receptor beta chains from one sample, sequenced in a study of blood T cell repertoires in COVID-19. This table comes from immunoSEQ multiplex PCR, and its TCRdb copy is limited to in-frame clones, with some not included. The table has roughly 160,000 clones, almost 85% seen once. The sample comprised PBMCs or T cells enriched from blood (not recorded which). The source is a man in his fifties or sixties who had recovered from COVID-19.

A few counts support this clone. The gene calls are TRBV2 and TRBJ1-5, with TRBD1 matching 7 bases. Per the germline V gene, CDR1 is SNHLY and CDR2 is FYNNEI. CDR3 length: 16 amino acids. The ends lost 5 bases at V and 1 base at J; junction bases unmatched: 8. The CDR3: CASSLERQGSNQPQHF. CDR3 in DNA: TGTGCCAGCAGTCTTGAGAGACAGGGAAGCAATCAGCCCCAGCATTTT.

The count of this clone is one. The rearrangement links TRBV5-1 to TRBJ2-1, with 13 positions matching TRBD2. CDR3 length: 16 amino acids. V was pared by 4 bases and J by 5 bases, with 6 bases of the junction left unmatched. Germline-derived CDR1 and CDR2 are SGHRS and YFSETQ. In DNA form, the CDR3 reads TGCGCCAGCAGCACGGGACTAGCGGGGCCGAACAATGAGCAGTTCTTC. Translating it yields CASSTGLAGPNNEQFF.

The V call is TRBV12-3 or TRBV12-4, the J call TRBJ2-1; D is unresolved. V lost 9 bases, J lost 5 bases, and 14 bases lay in between. The CDR3 loop spans 13 amino acids. DNA for the CDR3: TGTGCCAGTTTTGGGCAACCACACAATGAGCAGTTCTTC. Residues: CASFGQPHNEQFF.

The V call is TRBV5-5, the J call TRBJ2-7, with 7 bases that match TRBD2. Germline V gives CDR1 SGHKS, CDR2 YYEKEE (reference sequence). The CDR3 runs to 13 residues. Germline trimming cut 4 bases from V and 5 bases from J; bases unmatched to any gene: 6. The CDR3: CASSRVRGDEQYF. Written as DNA, the CDR3 is TGTGCCAGCAGCCGGGTCCGGGGGGACGAGCAGTACTTC.

The genes are TRBV5-1 and TRBJ2-2, with D possibly TRBD1 on 6 matching bases. The CDR3 is 17 residues long. Looked up from germline, CDR1 is SGHRS and CDR2 is YFSETQ. V dropped 4 bases and J dropped 1 base, with 17 bases sitting between them. CDR3 in amino acids: CASSPVLRGRNTGELFF. DNA for the CDR3: TGCGCCAGCAGCCCTGTTCTCAGGGGCCGGAACACCGGGGAGCTGTTTTTT.

The rearrangement links TRBV5-4 to TRBJ2-1; the match to TRBD1 covers 7 bases. This CDR3 contains 15 residues. Germline lookup yields CDR1 SGHNT and CDR2 YYREEE (reference sequence). V shed 5 bases and J 6 bases; nucleotides not matched to a gene: 11. DNA of the CDR3: TGTGCCAGCAGATCCGGGACAGTGAGTTCCAATGAGCAGTTCTTC. Encoded protein: CASRSGTVSSNEQFF. Full variable domain (rest looked up from reference TRBV5-4 and TRBJ2-1): ETGVTQSPTHLIKTRGQQVTLRCSSQSGHNTVSWYQQALGQGPQFIFQYYREEENGRGNFPPRFSGLQFPNYSSELNVNALELDDSALYLCASRSGTVSSNEQFFGPGTRLTVL.

In this sample, this clone turned up a few times. The J gene is TRBJ2-5, the V gene TRBV7-3; 9 bases map to TRBD1. The germline V gene has CDR1 SGHTA and CDR2 FQGTGA. The CDR3 has 15 residues. V gave up 0 bases and J gave up 5 bases; unmatched junction bases: 4. The CDR3 nucleotides are TGTGCCAGCAGCTTAACGGGACAGGGCTATGAGACCCAGTACTTC. It specifies CASSLTGQGYETQYF. The full variable domain, its missing parts supplied by reference TRBV7-3 and TRBJ2-5, is GAGVSQTPSNKVTEKGKYVELRCDPISGHTALYWYRQSLGQGPEFLIYFQGTGAADDSGLPNDRFFAVRPEGSVSTLKIQRTERGDSAVYLCASSLTGQGYETQYFGPGTRLLVL.

The rearrangement uses TRBV6-1 and TRBJ1-6; 7 positions agree with TRBD1. CDR3 length: 14 residues. J gave up 6 bases and V 3 bases, and 2 bases lay outside the gene matches. Germline assignment: CDR1 MNHNS and CDR2 SASEGT. The chain's CDR3 is CASSDRGFNSPLHF. CDR3 sequence (DNA): TGTGCCAGCAGTGACAGGGGGTTTAATTCACCCCTCCACTTT.

V and J are TRBV28 and TRBJ1-3; perhaps TRBD1 as D (5 bases). This CDR3 is 16 amino acids long. Trimming stripped 8 bases from V and 0 bases from J, with 17 bases between. Per the germline V gene, CDR1 is MDHEN and CDR2 is SYDVKM. For the CDR3, the DNA is TGTGCCAGCTGCCCCCGGACACCCGGCTCTGGAAACACCATATATTTT. As protein: CASCPRTPGSGNTIYF.

In this sample, this clone turned up a few times. The gene calls are TRBV3-1 (or the pseudogene TRBV3-2) and TRBJ2-3; 12 nucleotides align to TRBD2. V dropped 4 bases and J dropped 3; count of bases not matched to a gene: 8. This CDR3 spans 17 amino acids. Germline lookup yields CDR1 LGHDT and CDR2 YNNKEL (reference sequence). The chain's CDR3 is CASSRRLAGEGTDTQYF. The CDR3 DNA reads as TGTGCCAGCAGCCGAAGACTAGCGGGGGAAGGGACAGATACGCAGTATTTT.

This chain joins TRBV24-1 and TRBJ1-2; TRBD1 is a possible D gene (5 bases). Trimming took 5 bases from V and 4 from J, leaving 10 bases between them. This CDR3 has 13 amino acids. CDR1 and CDR2 (germline): KGHDR, SFDVKD. The CDR3 DNA is TGTGCCACCAGTGTTGGGGGAGGCTATGGCTACACCTTC. This gives the protein CATSVGGGYGYTF.

The genes are TRBV7-2 and TRBJ1-4; D is unclear. The length of the CDR3 is 17 residues. V lost 2 bases, J lost 0 bases, and 13 bases lay in between. Germline assignment: CDR1 SGHTA and CDR2 FQGNSA. CDR3 amino acids: CASSLYTFAATNEKLFF. Here the CDR3 DNA reads TGTGCCAGCAGCTTATACACCTTCGCGGCAACTAATGAAAAACTGTTTTTT.

The chain couples TRBV6-4 to TRBJ2-1; D is possibly TRBD1 (6 bases). The germline CDR1 and CDR2 sequences are MRHNA and SNTAGT. This CDR3 has 14 residues. Trimming left V 6 bases short and J 2 bases short, with 11 bases between. CDR3 loop: CASSPRDTYNEQFF. In nucleotides, the CDR3 is TGTGCCAGCAGCCCCCGGGACACCTACAATGAGCAGTTCTTC.

This clone was picked up a small number of times. The chain uses TRBV18 and TRBJ2-2; the D is unclear. Germline values: CDR1 KGHSH, CDR2 LQKENI. Trimming removed 5 bases from V and 3 bases from J, with 10 bases in between. This CDR3 contains 14 residues. CDR3 coding DNA: TGTGCCAGCTCATTTGAGCTTCACACCGGGGAGCTGTTTTTT. This sequence encodes CASSFELHTGELFF. Filled out from reference TRBV18 and TRBJ2-2, the complete variable domain reads NAGVMQNPRHLVRRRGQEARLRCSPMKGHSHVYWYRQLPEEGLKFMVYLQKENIIDESGMPKERFSAEFPKEGPSILRIQQVVRGDSAAYFCASSFELHTGELFFGEGSRLTVL.

With regard to this clone: Different DNA sequences within this sample yield the same CDR3. J is TRBJ1-1 and V is TRBV19; unclear D gene. Germline assignment: CDR1 LNHDA and CDR2 SQIVND (reference sequence). The CDR3 extends over 13 amino acids. Trimming left V 3 bases short and J 0 bases short, with 5 bases between. CDR3 residues: CASSISVNTEAFF. CDR3 DNA sequence: TGTGCCAGTAGTATCAGTGTGAACACTGAAGCTTTCTTT.

This clone has just a few counts. V is TRBV28 and J is TRBJ1-2; weak D call: TRBD1 (6 bases). Per germline, CDR1 MDHEN and CDR2 SYDVKM. V shed 5 bases and J shed 7 bases, with 23 bases lying between them. The CDR3 sequence is 16 residues long. The CDR3 DNA follows: TGTGCCAGCAGTAGAACCAGACAGGCCCTTGGGCGTGGCTACACCTTC. It specifies CASSRTRQALGRGYTF.

The chain carries TRBV25-1 and TRBJ1-1; 8 nucleotides agree with TRBD1. V lost 4 bases to trimming and J lost 7 bases; unmatched junction nucleotides: 11. This CDR3 is built from 15 residues. From germline, CDR1 is MGHDK and CDR2 SYGVNS. Here the CDR3 reads CASSALPQGGGEAFF. The CDR3 DNA reads as TGTGCCAGCAGTGCCCTACCACAGGGGGGCGGTGAAGCTTTCTTT.

The chain couples TRBV28 to TRBJ1-2; possibly TRBD1 for D (5 bases). The length of the CDR3 is 12 residues. V was cut by 8 bases and J by 4 bases, with 11 bases left in between. Germline V CDR1 and CDR2: MDHEN, SYDVKM. The CDR3 DNA reads TGTGCCAGCGGGGGAGGGGCCTATGGCTACACCTTC. Translating it yields CASGGGAYGYTF.

This chain links TRBV19 with TRBJ2-3, with D hard to call. V shed 2 bases and J shed 4 bases, with 7 bases lying between them. The germline V gene has CDR1 LNHDA and CDR2 SQIVND (reference sequence). This CDR3 contains 13 residues. The CDR3 sequence: CASSIQVADTQYF. CDR3 bases: TGTGCCAGTAGTATACAGGTCGCAGATACGCAGTATTTT.